The 20 T cell receptor beta chains reported below all come from one sample, sequenced in a study of T cells in Graves' hyperthyroidism and ophthalmopathy. Amplification yielded TCR beta CDR3 regions, with RNA transcripts as the source. During a first-round RT-PCR of the TCR CDR3, the HTBI primer set was used. TCRdb redid the calling of the multiplex PCR reads with MiXCR, one entry per CDR3 protein. The repertoire holds about 270,000 distinct CDR3 sequences, with 20% to 25% as singletons. Sequencing was done on a sample of blood. These receptors were collected from a man in his thirties or forties with Graves' ophthalmopathy.

This clonotype has more than one count but fewer than ten. The chain uses TRBV2 and TRBJ1-5; TRBD1 is a possible D gene (6 bases). Germline V gene data show CDR1 as SNHLY and CDR2 as FYNNEI. The CDR3 length is 15 residues. Trimming cost V 5 bases and J 2 bases, with 13 bases left between them. CDR3 sequence: CASSRKQGGNQPQHF. DNA for the CDR3: TGTGCCAGCAGTAGGAAACAGGGAGGCAATCAGCCCCAGCATTTT.

This clonotype appeared a few times. The chain links TRBV18 to TRBJ2-5; no firm D call. This CDR3 is 14 amino acids long. Germline V gene data show CDR1 as KGHSH and CDR2 as LQKENI. The V end was cut by 1 base, the J end by 4 bases, with 10 bases between. Written as DNA, the CDR3 is TGTGCCAGCTCACCACAGGGATGGGCAGAGACCCAGTACTTC. Encoded protein: CASSPQGWAETQYF.

The V call is TRBV4-1, the J call TRBJ1-4, with D perhaps matching TRBD1 (6 bases). The CDR3 has 15 amino acids. Deletions cut 0 bases from V and 6 bases from J, with 11 bases between. The germline V gene has CDR1 MGHRA and CDR2 YSYEKL. CDR3 sequence (DNA): TGCGCCAGCAGCCAAGATCGCGGGGGCTATGAAAAACTGTTTTTT. It codes for CASSQDRGGYEKLFF.

On this clonotype: Because the CDR3 is missing its conserved closing phenylalanine or tryptophan, this is likely a read error. V usage is TRBV6-1 and J usage is TRBJ1-5, with D hard to call. Looked up from germline, CDR1 is MNHNS and CDR2 is SASEGT. V lost 3 bases and J lost 3, with 9 bases in between. The CDR3 length is 14 residues. CDR3 coding DNA: TGTGCCAGCAGTGAGGATAGACTCAATCAGCCCCAGCATCTT. It specifies CASSEDRLNQPQHL.

This clonotype showed up just a few times. J is TRBJ1-1 and V is TRBV9; TRBD1 matches at 7 bases. The CDR3 is 15 amino acids. Per the germline V gene, CDR1 is SGDLS and CDR2 is YYNGEE. With 4 bases clipped from V and 0 bases from J, the junction kept 6 bases outside the gene matches. CDR3 amino acids: CASSPSGGMNTEAFF. CDR3 coding DNA: TGTGCCAGCAGCCCATCAGGGGGGATGAACACTGAAGCTTTCTTT.

This clonotype was observed at least ten times. The chain employs TRBV18 and TRBJ1-1; D is possibly TRBD1 (6 bases). The CDR3 is 15 amino acids. CDR1 is KGHSH and CDR2 is LQKENI in the germline V gene. Trimming stripped 1 base from V and 1 base from J, with 10 bases between. The CDR3 DNA reads TGTGCCAGCTCACCACAGACAGGCTGGAACACTGAAGCTTTCTTT. Amino acid sequence: CASSPQTGWNTEAFF.

The chain joins TRBV3-1 to TRBJ2-7; 14 positions match TRBD2. The trim removed 1 base at V and 4 bases at J, leaving 9 bases unmatched. The CDR3 is 18 amino acids. Germline V CDR1 and CDR2: LGHDT, YNNKEL (reference sequence). This CDR3 is CASSQGGTSGRGHYEQYF. For the CDR3, the DNA is TGTGCCAGCAGCCAAGGGGGGACTAGCGGGAGAGGGCATTACGAGCAGTACTTC.

This clonotype was counted only a few times. The V gene is TRBV4-1, the J gene TRBJ2-7; perhaps TRBD1 as D (5 bases). V was trimmed by 0 bases and J by 0 bases, leaving 15 bases between them. Germline V gives CDR1 MGHRA, CDR2 YSYEKL. This CDR3 comprises 17 residues. CDR3 residues: CASSQEAATVSSYEQYF. The CDR3 DNA follows: TGCGCCAGCAGCCAAGAAGCTGCGACAGTGAGCTCCTACGAGCAGTACTTC.

The V call is TRBV5-1, the J call TRBJ2-7; TRBD2 aligns across 7 bases. The length of the CDR3 is 14 residues. V dropped 2 bases and J dropped 3; count of bases not matched to a gene: 5. Germline values: CDR1 SGHRS, CDR2 YFSETQ. The chain's CDR3 is CASSFKRDHYEQYF. The CDR3, as DNA: TGCGCCAGCAGCTTTAAGCGGGACCACTACGAGCAGTACTTC.

The CDR3 sequence: CASSNGPVNTLNGYTF. The CDR3 coding sequence is TGCGCCAGCAGCAACGGGCCCGTAAATACTCTTAATGGCTACACCTTC. V usage is TRBV5-1 and J usage is TRBJ1-2, with D hard to call. The CDR3 loop spans 16 amino acids. Germline assignment: CDR1 SGHRS and CDR2 YFSETQ. V lost 4 bases, J lost 6 bases, and 22 bases lay in between. The variable domain in full, with the rest retrieved from reference TRBV5-1 and TRBJ1-2, is KAGVTQTPRYLIKTRGQQVTLSCSPISGHRSVSWYQQTPGQGLQFLFEYFSETQRNKGNFPGRFSGRQFSNSRSEMNVSTLELGDSALYLCASSNGPVNTLNGYTFGSGTRLTVV.

This rearrangement joins TRBV20-1 to TRBJ2-1; 7 bases map to TRBD1. V shed 6 bases, J shed 6 bases, and the junction held 14 bases outside the gene matches. The CDR3 consists of 15 residues. Germline V CDR1 and CDR2: DFQATT, SNEGSKA (reference sequence). The CDR3 DNA sequence: TGCAGTGCCGATAGACATTCGACAGGGTCCAATGAGCAGTTCTTC. Its protein is CSADRHSTGSNEQFF.

This clonotype was recorded many times. V usage is TRBV12-3 or TRBV12-4 and J usage is TRBJ2-3, with TRBD2 matching 11 bases. The CDR3 has 15 residues. V lost 5 bases, J lost 2 bases, and 3 bases stayed unmatched. CDR3 DNA sequence: TGTGCCAGCAGTACGGGACTAGCGGCCACAGATACGCAGTATTTT. Amino acid sequence: CASSTGLAATDTQYF.

This clonotype was recorded at least ten times. The J gene is TRBJ2-5, the V gene TRBV28, with TRBD2 identical over 8 bases. Looked up from germline, CDR1 is MDHEN and CDR2 is SYDVKM. CDR3 size: 17 residues. The J segment lost 2 bases and the V segment lost 1 base, leaving 9 bases of the junction unmatched. The CDR3 loop is CASSLLGSGTQQETQYF. CDR3 DNA: TGTGCCAGCAGTTTATTGGGTAGCGGGACTCAGCAAGAGACCCAGTACTTC.

This clonotype was seen many times. The chain couples TRBV27 to TRBJ1-1; D remains ambiguous. Germline V lookup: CDR1 MNHEY, CDR2 SMNVEV (reference sequence). The V end was cut by 2 bases, the J end by 5 bases, with 18 bases between. The CDR3 loop spans 16 amino acids. The CDR3 nucleotides are TGTGCCAGCAGTTTAAATTCGTACCCAAAGGGAACTGAAGCTTTCTTT. This gives the protein CASSLNSYPKGTEAFF.

There are many counts of this clonotype. The CDR3 sequence is CASGGTGGVDTQYF. The DNA of the CDR3 is TGTGCCAGCGGGGGGACAGGGGGCGTCGATACGCAGTATTTT. This chain links TRBV2 with TRBJ2-3; TRBD1 matches 12 bases. Trimming removed 8 bases from V and 6 bases from J; junction bases left unmatched: 6. Looked up from germline, CDR1 is SNHLY and CDR2 is FYNNEI. The CDR3 is 14 amino acids.

This clonotype was observed a few times. The rearrangement links TRBV5-6 to TRBJ1-1; a possible D gene is TRBD1 (6 bases). In germline, CDR1 is SGHDT, CDR2 YYEEEE. This CDR3 contains 12 residues. V lost 2 bases, J lost 11 bases, and 13 bases lay in between. The CDR3 bases are TGTGCCAGCAGCTTCCTACAGGGCTACGCTTTCTTT. Protein: CASSFLQGYAFF.

The chain couples TRBV29-1 to TRBJ2-5; unclear D gene. The CDR3 runs to 11 residues. Trimming stripped 5 bases from V and 0 bases from J, with 4 bases between. Germline-derived CDR1 and CDR2 are SQVTM and ANQGSEA. CDR3 in DNA: TGCAGCGTTCCGTACCAAGAGACCCAGTACTTC. This gives the protein CSVPYQETQYF.

This clonotype was seen repeatedly, ten times or more. V is TRBV20-1 and J is TRBJ2-7; 9 bases are a match to TRBD2. Germline CDR1 and CDR2: DFQATT and SNEGSKA (reference sequence). V shed 0 bases and J 0 bases; nucleotides not matched to a gene: 6. The CDR3 consists of 16 residues. DNA of the CDR3: TGCAGTGCTAGAGATCAGGCTAGCGGGACCTCCTACGAGCAGTACTTC. It translates to CSARDQASGTSYEQYF.

This clonotype occurred a few times. The chain uses TRBV3-1 and TRBJ2-2; TRBD2 matches 7 bases. Germline CDR1 is LGHDT and CDR2 is YNNKEL (reference sequence). V lost 4 bases to trimming and J lost 2 bases; unmatched junction nucleotides: 4. This CDR3 is 15 amino acids long. The CDR3 spells CASSRTRFNTGELFF. As DNA, the CDR3 is TGTGCCAGCAGCCGGACTAGGTTTAACACCGGGGAGCTGTTTTTT.

The CDR3 loop reads CAISLQGSEQYF. The CDR3, as DNA: TGTGCCATCAGCCTACAGGGGTCGGAGCAGTACTTC. V is TRBV10-3 and J is TRBJ2-7; 7 bases are a match to TRBD1. V shed 6 bases and J 7 bases; nucleotides not matched to a gene: 6. The CDR3 contains 12 residues. Germline V gives CDR1 ENHRY, CDR2 SYGVKD.